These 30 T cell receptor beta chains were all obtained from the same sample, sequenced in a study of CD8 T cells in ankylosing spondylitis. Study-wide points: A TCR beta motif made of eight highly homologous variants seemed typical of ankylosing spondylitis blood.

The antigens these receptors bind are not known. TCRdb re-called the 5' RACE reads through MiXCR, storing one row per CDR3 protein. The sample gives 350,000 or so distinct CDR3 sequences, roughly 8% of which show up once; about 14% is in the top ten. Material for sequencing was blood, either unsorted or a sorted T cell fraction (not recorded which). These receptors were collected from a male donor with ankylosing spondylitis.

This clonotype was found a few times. The CDR3 sequence is CASSPRLGQAYEQYF. Here the CDR3 DNA reads TGTGCCAGCAGCCCGCGGCTGGGACAGGCCTACGAGCAGTACTTC. The rearrangement joins TRBV5-4 to TRBJ2-7; 8 positions agree with TRBD1. The germline gives CDR1 SGHNT, CDR2 YYREEE (reference sequence). The CDR3 covers 15 residues. The junction had 8 bases not matched to a gene; V was cut back by 4 bases and J by 2 bases.

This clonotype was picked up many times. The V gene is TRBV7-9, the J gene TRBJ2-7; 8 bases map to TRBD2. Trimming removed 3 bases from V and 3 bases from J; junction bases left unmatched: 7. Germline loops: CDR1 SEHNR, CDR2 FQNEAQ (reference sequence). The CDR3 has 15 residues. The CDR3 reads CASSFTSGPLYEQYF. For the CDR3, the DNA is TGTGCCAGCAGCTTTACTAGCGGACCCCTCTACGAGCAGTACTTC.

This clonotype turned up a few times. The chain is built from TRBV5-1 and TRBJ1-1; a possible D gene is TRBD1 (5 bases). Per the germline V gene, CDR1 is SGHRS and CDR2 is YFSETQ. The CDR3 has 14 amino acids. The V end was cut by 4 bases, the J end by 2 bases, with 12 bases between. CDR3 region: CASSTATVNTEAFF. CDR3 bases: TGCGCCAGCAGCACCGCGACAGTTAACACTGAAGCTTTCTTT. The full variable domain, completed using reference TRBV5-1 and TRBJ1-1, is KAGVTQTPRYLIKTRGQQVTLSCSPISGHRSVSWYQQTPGQGLQFLFEYFSETQRNKGNFPGRFSGRQFSNSRSEMNVSTLELGDSALYLCASSTATVNTEAFFGQGTRLTVV.

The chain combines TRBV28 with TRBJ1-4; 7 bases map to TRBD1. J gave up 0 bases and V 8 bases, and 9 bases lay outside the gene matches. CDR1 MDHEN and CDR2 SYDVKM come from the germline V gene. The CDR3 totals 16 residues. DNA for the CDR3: TGTGCCAGCGTAGAGCCAGGGGGTGCAACTAATGAAAAACTGTTTTTT. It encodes CASVEPGGATNEKLFF. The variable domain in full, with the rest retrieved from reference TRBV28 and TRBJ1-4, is DVKVTQSSRYLVKRTGEKVFLECVQDMDHENMFWYRQDPGLGLRLIYFSYDVKMKEKGDIPEGYSVSREKKERFSLILESASTNQTSMYLCASVEPGGATNEKLFFGSGTQLSVL.

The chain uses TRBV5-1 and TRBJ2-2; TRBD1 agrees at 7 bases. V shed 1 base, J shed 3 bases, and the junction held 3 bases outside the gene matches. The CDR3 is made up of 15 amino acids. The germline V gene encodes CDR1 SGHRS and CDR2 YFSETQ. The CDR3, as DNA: TGCGCCAGCAGCTTGTTCCAGGGGGACACCGGGGAGCTGTTTTTT. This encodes CASSLFQGDTGELFF. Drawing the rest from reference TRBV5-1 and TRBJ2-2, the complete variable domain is KAGVTQTPRYLIKTRGQQVTLSCSPISGHRSVSWYQQTPGQGLQFLFEYFSETQRNKGNFPGRFSGRQFSNSRSEMNVSTLELGDSALYLCASSLFQGDTGELFFGEGSRLTVL.

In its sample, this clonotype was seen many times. This CDR3 is CASSWDRGVGTIYF. DNA for the CDR3: TGTGCCAGCAGTTGGGACAGGGGTGTTGGCACCATATATTTT. This rearrangement joins TRBV28 to TRBJ1-3, with TRBD1 identical over 10 bases. The trim removed 4 bases at V and 9 bases at J, leaving 6 bases unmatched. This CDR3 comprises 14 residues. Germline V gene lookup returns CDR1 MDHEN and CDR2 SYDVKM.

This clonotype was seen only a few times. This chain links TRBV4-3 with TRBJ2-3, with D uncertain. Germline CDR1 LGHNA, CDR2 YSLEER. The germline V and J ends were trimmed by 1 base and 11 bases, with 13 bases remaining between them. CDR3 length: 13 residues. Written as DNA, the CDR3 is TGCGCCAGCAGCCAAGTAGGAAAGCTGGGGCAGTATTTT. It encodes CASSQVGKLGQYF.

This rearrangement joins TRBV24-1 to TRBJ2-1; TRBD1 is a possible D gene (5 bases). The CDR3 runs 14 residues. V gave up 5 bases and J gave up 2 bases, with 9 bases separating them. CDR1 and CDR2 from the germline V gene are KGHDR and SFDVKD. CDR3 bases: TGTGCCACCAGTGTATCGACAGCCTACAATGAGCAGTTCTTC. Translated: CATSVSTAYNEQFF.

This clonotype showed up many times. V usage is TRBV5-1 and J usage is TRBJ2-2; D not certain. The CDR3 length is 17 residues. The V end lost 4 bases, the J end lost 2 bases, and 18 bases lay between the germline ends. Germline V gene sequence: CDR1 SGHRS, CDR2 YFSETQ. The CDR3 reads CASSRTNIGTNTGELFF. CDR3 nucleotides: TGCGCCAGCAGCCGGACCAACATCGGCACCAACACCGGGGAGCTGTTTTTT.

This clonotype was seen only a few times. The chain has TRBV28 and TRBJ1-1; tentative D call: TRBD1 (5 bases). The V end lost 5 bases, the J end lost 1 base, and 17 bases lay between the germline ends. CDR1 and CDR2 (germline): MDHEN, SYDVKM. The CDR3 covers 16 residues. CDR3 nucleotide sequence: TGTGCCAGCAGTGAGACCTGGGGCGGCCCGAACACTGAAGCTTTCTTT. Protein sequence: CASSETWGGPNTEAFF.

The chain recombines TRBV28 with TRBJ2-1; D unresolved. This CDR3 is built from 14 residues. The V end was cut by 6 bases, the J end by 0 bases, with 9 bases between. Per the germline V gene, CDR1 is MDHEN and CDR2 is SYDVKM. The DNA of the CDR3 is TGTGCCAGCAGAACTCTACGCTCCTACAATGAGCAGTTCTTC. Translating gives CASRTLRSYNEQFF.

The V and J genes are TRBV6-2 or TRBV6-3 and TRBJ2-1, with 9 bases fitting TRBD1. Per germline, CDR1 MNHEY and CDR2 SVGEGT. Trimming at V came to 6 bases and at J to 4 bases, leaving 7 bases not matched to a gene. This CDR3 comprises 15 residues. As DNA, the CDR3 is TGTGCCAGCAGCCGGACAGGGGCTTTTTACAATGAGCAGTTCTTC. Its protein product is CASSRTGAFYNEQFF.

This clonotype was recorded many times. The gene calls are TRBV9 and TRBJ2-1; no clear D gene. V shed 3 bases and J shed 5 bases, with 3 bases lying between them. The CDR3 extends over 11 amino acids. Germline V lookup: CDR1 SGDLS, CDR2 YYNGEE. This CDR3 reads CASSANNEQFF. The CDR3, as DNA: TGTGCCAGCAGCGCGAACAATGAGCAGTTCTTC. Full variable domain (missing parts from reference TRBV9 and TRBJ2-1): DSGVTQTPKHLITATGQRVTLRCSPRSGDLSVYWYQQSLDQGLQFLIQYYNGEERAKGNILERFSAQQFPDLHSELNLSSLELGDSALYFCASSANNEQFFGPGTRLTVL.

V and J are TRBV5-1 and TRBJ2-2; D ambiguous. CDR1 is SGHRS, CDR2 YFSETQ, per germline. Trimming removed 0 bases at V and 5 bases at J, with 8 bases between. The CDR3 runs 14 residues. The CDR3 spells CASSLGVATGELFF. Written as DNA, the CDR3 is TGCGCCAGCAGCTTGGGGGTCGCGACCGGGGAGCTGTTTTTT.

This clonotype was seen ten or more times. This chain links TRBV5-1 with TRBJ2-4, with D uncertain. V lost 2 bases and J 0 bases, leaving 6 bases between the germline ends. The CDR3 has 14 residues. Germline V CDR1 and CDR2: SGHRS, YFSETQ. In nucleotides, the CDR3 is TGCGCCAGCAGCTTTGAGATAGCCAAAAACATTCAGTACTTC. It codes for CASSFEIAKNIQYF.

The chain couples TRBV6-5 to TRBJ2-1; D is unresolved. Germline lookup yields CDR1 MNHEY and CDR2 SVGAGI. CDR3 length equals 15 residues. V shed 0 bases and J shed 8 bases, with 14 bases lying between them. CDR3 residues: CASSYSASARDEQFF. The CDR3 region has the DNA TGTGCCAGCAGTTACTCGGCTAGTGCCAGAGATGAGCAGTTCTTC.

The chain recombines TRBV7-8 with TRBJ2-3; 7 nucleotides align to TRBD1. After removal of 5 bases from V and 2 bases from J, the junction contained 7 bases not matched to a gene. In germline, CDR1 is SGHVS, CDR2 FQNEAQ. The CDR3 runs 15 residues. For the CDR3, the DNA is TGTGCCAGCAGCCTGAGGGGGCCTTCCACAGATACGCAGTATTTT. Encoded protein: CASSLRGPSTDTQYF.

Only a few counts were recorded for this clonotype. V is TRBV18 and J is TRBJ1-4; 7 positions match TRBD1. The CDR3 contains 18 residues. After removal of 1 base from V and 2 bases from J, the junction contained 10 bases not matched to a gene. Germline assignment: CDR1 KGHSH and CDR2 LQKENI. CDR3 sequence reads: CASSPQLQGIPTNEKLFF. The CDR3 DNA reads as TGTGCCAGCTCACCACAGTTACAGGGGATTCCCACTAATGAAAAACTGTTTTTT. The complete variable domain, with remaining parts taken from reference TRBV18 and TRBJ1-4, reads NAGVMQNPRHLVRRRGQEARLRCSPMKGHSHVYWYRQLPEEGLKFMVYLQKENIIDESGMPKERFSAEFPKEGPSILRIQQVVRGDSAAYFCASSPQLQGIPTNEKLFFGSGTQLSVL.

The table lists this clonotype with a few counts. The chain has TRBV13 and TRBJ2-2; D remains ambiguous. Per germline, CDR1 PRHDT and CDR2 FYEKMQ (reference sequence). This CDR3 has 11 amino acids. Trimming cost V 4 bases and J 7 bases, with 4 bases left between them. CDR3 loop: CASSYGGELFF. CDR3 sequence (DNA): TGTGCCAGCAGCTACGGCGGGGAGCTGTTTTTT.

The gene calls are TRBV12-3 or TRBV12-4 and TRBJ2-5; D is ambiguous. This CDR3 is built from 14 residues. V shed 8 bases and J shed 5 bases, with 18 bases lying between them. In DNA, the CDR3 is TGTGCCAGCGGCCCGGGTCCTGCGACGGAGACCCAGTACTTC. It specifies CASGPGPATETQYF.

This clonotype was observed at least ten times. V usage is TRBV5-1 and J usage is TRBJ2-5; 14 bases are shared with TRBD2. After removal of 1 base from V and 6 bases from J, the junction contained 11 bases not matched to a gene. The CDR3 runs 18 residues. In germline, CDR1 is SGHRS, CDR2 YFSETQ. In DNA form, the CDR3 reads TGCGCCAGCAGCTTGTATCTAGGACTAGCGGGAGGCAGTAAGACCCAGTACTTC. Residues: CASSLYLGLAGGSKTQYF.

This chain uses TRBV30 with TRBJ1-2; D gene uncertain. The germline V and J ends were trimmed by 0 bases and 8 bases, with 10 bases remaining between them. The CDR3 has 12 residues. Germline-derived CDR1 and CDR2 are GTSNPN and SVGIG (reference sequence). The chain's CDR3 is CAWSVIGSGYTF. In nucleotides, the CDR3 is TGTGCCTGGAGTGTAATAGGGTCCGGCTACACCTTC.

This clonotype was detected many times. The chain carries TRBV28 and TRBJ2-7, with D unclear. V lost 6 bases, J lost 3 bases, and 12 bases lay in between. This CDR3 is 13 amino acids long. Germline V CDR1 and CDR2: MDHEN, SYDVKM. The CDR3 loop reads CASRGFMLYEQYF. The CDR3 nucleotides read TGTGCCAGCAGGGGTTTTATGCTCTACGAGCAGTACTTC.

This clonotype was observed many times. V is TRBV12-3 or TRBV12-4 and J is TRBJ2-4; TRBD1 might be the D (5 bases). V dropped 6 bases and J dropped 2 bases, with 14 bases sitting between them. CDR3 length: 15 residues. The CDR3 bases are TGTGCCAGCAGACTTGCAGGGTCTACCAAAAACATTCAGTACTTC. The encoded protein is CASRLAGSTKNIQYF.

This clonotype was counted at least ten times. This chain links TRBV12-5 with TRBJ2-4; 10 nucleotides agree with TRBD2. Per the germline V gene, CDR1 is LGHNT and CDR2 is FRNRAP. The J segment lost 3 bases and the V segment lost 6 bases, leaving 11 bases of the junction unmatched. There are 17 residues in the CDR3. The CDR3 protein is CASGADGKREGKNIQYF. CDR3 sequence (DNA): TGTGCTAGTGGGGCGGACGGGAAGCGGGAGGGCAAAAACATTCAGTACTTC.

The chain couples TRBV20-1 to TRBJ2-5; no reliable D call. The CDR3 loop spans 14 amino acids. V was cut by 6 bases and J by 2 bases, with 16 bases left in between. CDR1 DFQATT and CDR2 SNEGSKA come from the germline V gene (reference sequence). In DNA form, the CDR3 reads TGCAGTGCGAGAAGTAGAAACGGTCAAGAGACCCAGTACTTC. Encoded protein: CSARSRNGQETQYF.

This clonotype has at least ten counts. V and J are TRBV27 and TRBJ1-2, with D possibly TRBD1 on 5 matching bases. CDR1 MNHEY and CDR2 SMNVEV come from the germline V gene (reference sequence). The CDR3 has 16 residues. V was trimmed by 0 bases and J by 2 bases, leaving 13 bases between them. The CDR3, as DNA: TGTGCCAGCAGTTTATCATCGGGGCTTCTGAACTATGGCTACACCTTC. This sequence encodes CASSLSSGLLNYGYTF.

The CDR3 sequence is CASSLGYTGNTIYF. DNA of the CDR3: TGTGCCAGCAGCTTAGGTTACACGGGAAACACCATATATTTT. This chain links TRBV7-2 with TRBJ1-3; no definite D call. This CDR3 is 14 amino acids long. Germline-derived CDR1 and CDR2 are SGHTA and FQGNSA. Trimming took 1 base from V and 4 from J, leaving 8 bases between them. Full variable domain (missing parts from reference TRBV7-2 and TRBJ1-3): GAGVSQSPSNKVTEKGKDVELRCDPISGHTALYWYRQSLGQGLEFLIYFQGNSAPDKSGLPSDRFSAERTGGSVSTLTIQRTQQEDSAVYLCASSLGYTGNTIYFGEGSWLTVV.

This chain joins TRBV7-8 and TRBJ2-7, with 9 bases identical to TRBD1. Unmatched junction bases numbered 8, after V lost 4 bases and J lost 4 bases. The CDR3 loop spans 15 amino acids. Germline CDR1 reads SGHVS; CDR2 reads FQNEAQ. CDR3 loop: CASSSVDRGSYEQYF. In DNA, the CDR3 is TGTGCCAGCAGCTCAGTGGACAGGGGCAGTTACGAGCAGTACTTC.

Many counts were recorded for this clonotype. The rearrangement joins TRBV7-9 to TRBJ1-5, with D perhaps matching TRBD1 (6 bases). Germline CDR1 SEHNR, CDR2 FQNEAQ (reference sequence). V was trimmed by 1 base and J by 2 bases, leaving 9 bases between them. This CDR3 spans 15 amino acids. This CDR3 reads CASSLEGGGNQPQHF. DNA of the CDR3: TGTGCCAGCAGCTTAGAAGGGGGGGGCAATCAGCCCCAGCATTTT.